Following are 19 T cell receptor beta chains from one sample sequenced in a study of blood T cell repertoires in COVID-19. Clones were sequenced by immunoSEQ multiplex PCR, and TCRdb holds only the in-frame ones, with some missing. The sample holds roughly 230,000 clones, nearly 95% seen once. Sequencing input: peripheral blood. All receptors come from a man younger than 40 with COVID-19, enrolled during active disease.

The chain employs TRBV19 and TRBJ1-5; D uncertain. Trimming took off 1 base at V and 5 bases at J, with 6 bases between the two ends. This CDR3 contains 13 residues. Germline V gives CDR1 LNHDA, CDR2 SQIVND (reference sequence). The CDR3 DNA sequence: TGTGCCAGTAGTATAGTTCCGGATCAGCCCCAGCATTTT. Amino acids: CASSIVPDQPQHF.

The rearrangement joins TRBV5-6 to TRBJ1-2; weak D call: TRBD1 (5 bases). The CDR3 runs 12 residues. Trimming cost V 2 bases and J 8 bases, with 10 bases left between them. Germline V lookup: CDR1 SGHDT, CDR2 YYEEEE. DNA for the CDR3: TGTGCCAGCAGCTTCCAAAGGGGCGGCTACACCTTC. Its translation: CASSFQRGGYTF.

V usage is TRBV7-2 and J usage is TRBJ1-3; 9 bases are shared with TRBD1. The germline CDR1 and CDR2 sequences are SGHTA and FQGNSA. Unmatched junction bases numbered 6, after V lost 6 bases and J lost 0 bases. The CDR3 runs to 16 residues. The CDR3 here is CASSLQGAISGNTIYF. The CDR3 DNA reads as TGTGCCAGCAGTTTACAGGGGGCGATCTCTGGAAACACCATATATTTT.

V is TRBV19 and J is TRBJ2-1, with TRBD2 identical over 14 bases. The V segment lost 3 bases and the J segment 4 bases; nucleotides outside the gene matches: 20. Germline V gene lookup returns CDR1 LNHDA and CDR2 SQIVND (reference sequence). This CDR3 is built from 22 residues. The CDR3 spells CASSIFAITVPGTSGGYNEQFF. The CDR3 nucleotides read TGTGCCAGTAGTATTTTCGCAATAACAGTACCCGGGACTAGCGGGGGATACAATGAGCAGTTCTTC.

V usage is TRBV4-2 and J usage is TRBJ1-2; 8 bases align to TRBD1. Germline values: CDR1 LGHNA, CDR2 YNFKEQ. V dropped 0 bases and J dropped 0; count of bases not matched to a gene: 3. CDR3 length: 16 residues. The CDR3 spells CASSQDTGGANYGYTF. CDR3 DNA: TGTGCCAGCAGCCAAGATACAGGGGGTGCTAACTATGGCTACACCTTC.

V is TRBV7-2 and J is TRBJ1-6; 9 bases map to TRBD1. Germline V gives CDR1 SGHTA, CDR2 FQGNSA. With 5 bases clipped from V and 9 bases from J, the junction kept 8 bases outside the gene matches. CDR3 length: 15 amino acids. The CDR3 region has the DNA TGTGCCAGCAGCCTTACCGGGACAGGGACTTCACCCCTCCACTTT. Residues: CASSLTGTGTSPLHF. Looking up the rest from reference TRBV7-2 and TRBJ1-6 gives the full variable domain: GAGVSQSPSNKVTEKGKDVELRCDPISGHTALYWYRQSLGQGLEFLIYFQGNSAPDKSGLPSDRFSAERTGGSVSTLTIQRTQQEDSAVYLCASSLTGTGTSPLHFGNGTRLTVT.

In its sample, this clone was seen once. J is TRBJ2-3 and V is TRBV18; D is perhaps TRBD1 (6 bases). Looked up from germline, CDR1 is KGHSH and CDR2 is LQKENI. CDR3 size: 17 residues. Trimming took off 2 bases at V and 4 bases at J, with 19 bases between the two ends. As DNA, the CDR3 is TGTGCCAGCTCACCAGTGGGGGCAAGTCGGATTCCAGATACGCAGTATTTT. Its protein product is CASSPVGASRIPDTQYF. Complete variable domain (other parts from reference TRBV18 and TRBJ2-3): NAGVMQNPRHLVRRRGQEARLRCSPMKGHSHVYWYRQLPEEGLKFMVYLQKENIIDESGMPKERFSAEFPKEGPSILRIQQVVRGDSAAYFCASSPVGASRIPDTQYFGPGTRLTVL.

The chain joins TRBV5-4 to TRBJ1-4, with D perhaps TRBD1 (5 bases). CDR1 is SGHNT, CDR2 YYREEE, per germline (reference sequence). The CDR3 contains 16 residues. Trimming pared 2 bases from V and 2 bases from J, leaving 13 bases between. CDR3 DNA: TGTGCCAGCAGCTTAAAAACCCAGGGTACTAATGAAAAACTGTTTTTT. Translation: CASSLKTQGTNEKLFF.

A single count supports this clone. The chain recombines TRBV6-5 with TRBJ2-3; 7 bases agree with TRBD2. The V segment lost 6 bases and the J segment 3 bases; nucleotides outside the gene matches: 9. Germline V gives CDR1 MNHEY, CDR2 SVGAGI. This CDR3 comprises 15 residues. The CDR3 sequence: CASRPILASTDTQYF. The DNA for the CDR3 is TGTGCCAGCAGACCGATACTAGCGTCTACAGATACGCAGTATTTT.

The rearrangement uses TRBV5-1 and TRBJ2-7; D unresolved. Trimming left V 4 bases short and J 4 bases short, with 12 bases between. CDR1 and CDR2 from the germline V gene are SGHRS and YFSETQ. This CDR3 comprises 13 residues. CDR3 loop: CASSPLGSYEQYF. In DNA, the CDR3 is TGCGCCAGCAGCCCCCTAGGCAGTTACGAGCAGTACTTC.

The CDR3 loop reads CASSGGDGSYEQYF. For the CDR3, the DNA is TGTGCCAGCAGTGGAGGGGACGGTAGCTACGAGCAGTACTTC. The V call is TRBV28, the J call TRBJ2-7; the D gene is possibly TRBD2 (6 bases). CDR1 and CDR2 from the germline V gene are MDHEN and SYDVKM. Deletions cut 5 bases from V and 3 bases from J, with 14 bases between. CDR3 size: 14 residues.

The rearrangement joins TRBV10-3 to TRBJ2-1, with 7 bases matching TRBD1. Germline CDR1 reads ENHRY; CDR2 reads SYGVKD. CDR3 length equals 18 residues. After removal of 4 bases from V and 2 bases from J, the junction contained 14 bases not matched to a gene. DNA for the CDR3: TGTGCCATCAGTGCTGGGGACAGCGTAACATCCCCCTACAATGAGCAGTTCTTC. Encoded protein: CAISAGDSVTSPYNEQFF.

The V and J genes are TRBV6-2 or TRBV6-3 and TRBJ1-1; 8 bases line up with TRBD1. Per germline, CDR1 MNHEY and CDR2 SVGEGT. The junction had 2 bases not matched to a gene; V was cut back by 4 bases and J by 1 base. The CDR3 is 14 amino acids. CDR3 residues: CASSLGQGNTEAFF. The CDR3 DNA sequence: TGTGCCAGCAGTTTAGGACAGGGGAACACTGAAGCTTTCTTT.

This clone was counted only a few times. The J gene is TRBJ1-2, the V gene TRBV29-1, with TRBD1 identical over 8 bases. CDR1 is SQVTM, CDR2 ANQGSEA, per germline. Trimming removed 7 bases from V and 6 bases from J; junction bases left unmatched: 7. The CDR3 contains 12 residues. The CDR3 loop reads CSASSGGDGYTF. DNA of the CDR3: TGCAGCGCCAGCTCAGGGGGCGATGGCTACACCTTC. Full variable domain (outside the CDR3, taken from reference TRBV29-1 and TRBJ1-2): SAVISQKPSRDICQRGTSLTIQCQVDSQVTMMFWYRQQPGQSLTLIATANQGSEATYESGFVIDKFPISRPNLTFSTLTVSNMSPEDSSIYLCSASSGGDGYTFGSGTRLTVV.

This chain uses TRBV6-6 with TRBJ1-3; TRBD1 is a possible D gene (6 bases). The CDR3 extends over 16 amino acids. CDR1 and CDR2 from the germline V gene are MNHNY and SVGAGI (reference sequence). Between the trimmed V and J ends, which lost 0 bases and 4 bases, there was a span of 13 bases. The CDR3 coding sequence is TGTGCCAGCAGTTACTCGTACAGGGCTACCGGAAACACCATATATTTT. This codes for CASSYSYRATGNTIYF.

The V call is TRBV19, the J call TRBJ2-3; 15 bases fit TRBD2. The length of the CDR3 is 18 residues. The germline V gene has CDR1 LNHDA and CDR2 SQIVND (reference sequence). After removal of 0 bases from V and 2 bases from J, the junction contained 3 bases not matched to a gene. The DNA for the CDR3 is TGTGCCAGTAGTATAGACGGGACTAGCGGGGGGATCACAGATACGCAGTATTTT. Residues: CASSIDGTSGGITDTQYF.

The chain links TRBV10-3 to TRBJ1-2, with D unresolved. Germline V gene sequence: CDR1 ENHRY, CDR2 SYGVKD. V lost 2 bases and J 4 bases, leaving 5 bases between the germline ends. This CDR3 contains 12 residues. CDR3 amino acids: CAISEEIYGYTF. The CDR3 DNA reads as TGTGCCATCAGTGAGGAGATCTATGGCTACACCTTC.

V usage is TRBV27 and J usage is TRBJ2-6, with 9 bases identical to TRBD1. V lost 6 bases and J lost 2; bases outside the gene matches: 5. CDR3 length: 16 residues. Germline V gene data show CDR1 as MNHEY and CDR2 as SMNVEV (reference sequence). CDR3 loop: CASSHNRGPGANVLTF. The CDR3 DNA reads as TGTGCCAGCAGCCACAACAGGGGGCCTGGGGCCAACGTCCTGACTTTC.

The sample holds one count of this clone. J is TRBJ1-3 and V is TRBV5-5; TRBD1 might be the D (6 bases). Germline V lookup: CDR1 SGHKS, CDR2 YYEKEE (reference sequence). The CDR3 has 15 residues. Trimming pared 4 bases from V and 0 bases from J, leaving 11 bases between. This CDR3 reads CASSPGQSSGNTIYF. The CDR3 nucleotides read TGTGCCAGCAGCCCTGGACAGAGCTCTGGAAACACCATATATTTT.